One and the same sample provided the 15 T cell receptor beta chains below, sequenced in a study of blood T cell repertoires in COVID-19. This table comes from immunoSEQ multiplex PCR, and its TCRdb copy is limited to in-frame clones, with some not included. The data contain under 250,000 clones, about 88% of them singletons. Sequencing input: peripheral blood. These receptors all come from a man aged 50 to 60 who had recovered from COVID-19.

This chain uses TRBV28 with TRBJ1-3; the D gene is possibly TRBD1 (6 bases). This CDR3 has 16 amino acids. V dropped 5 bases and J dropped 5 bases, with 19 bases sitting between them. Germline V gene lookup returns CDR1 MDHEN and CDR2 SYDVKM. Here the CDR3 DNA reads TGTGCCAGCAGTACACAGGGCCGGGGACGGCGAAACACCATATATTTT. Residues: CASSTQGRGRRNTIYF. The complete variable domain, with remaining parts taken from reference TRBV28 and TRBJ1-3, reads DVKVTQSSRYLVKRTGEKVFLECVQDMDHENMFWYRQDPGLGLRLIYFSYDVKMKEKGDIPEGYSVSREKKERFSLILESASTNQTSMYLCASSTQGRGRRNTIYFGEGSWLTVV.

This clone came up once. The genes are TRBV5-1 and TRBJ2-2; D is perhaps TRBD1 (5 bases). V lost 4 bases and J lost 3, with 10 bases in between. The germline CDR1 and CDR2 sequences are SGHRS and YFSETQ. This CDR3 is built from 14 residues. CDR3 in amino acids: CASSLDSYTGELFF. In DNA form, the CDR3 reads TGCGCCAGCAGCCTTGACAGCTACACCGGGGAGCTGTTTTTT.

The rearrangement links TRBV28 to TRBJ2-7, with D perhaps TRBD2 (6 bases). The CDR3 covers 15 residues. The germline CDR1 and CDR2 sequences are MDHEN and SYDVKM. Deletions cut 3 bases from V and 3 bases from J, with 15 bases between. This CDR3 reads CASSFSGADYYEQYF. Written as DNA, the CDR3 is TGTGCCAGCAGTTTTTCGGGAGCGGATTACTACGAGCAGTACTTC.

The chain is built from TRBV30 and TRBJ2-3; 13 bases match TRBD2. This CDR3 spans 15 amino acids. Germline trimming cut 1 base from V and 7 bases from J; bases unmatched to any gene: 5. Germline CDR1 and CDR2: GTSNPN and SVGIG (reference sequence). The CDR3 spells CAWSEGLAGKNTQYF. The CDR3 DNA sequence: TGTGCCTGGAGTGAGGGACTAGCGGGAAAAAATACGCAGTATTTT.

The chain recombines TRBV7-8 with TRBJ1-2, with 9 nucleotides matching TRBD1. J gave up 8 bases and V 1 base, and 11 bases lay outside the gene matches. This CDR3 is 16 amino acids long. CDR1 SGHVS and CDR2 FQNEAQ come from the germline V gene. The CDR3 region has the DNA TGTGCCAGCAGCTTAGTAGGGACAGGGCGTACTGGGGGCTACACCTTC. The encoded protein is CASSLVGTGRTGGYTF.

This CDR3 reads CASSLSANSYNEQFF. CDR3 bases: TGTGCCAGCAGTTTATCCGCGAACTCCTACAATGAGCAGTTCTTC. The chain joins TRBV27 to TRBJ2-1; D gene unclear. Trimming took off 0 bases at V and 0 bases at J, with 6 bases between the two ends. The CDR3 is 15 amino acids. Germline CDR1 is MNHEY and CDR2 is SMNVEV (reference sequence).

The chain links TRBV18 to TRBJ2-7, with 8 bases identical to TRBD1. CDR1 is KGHSH and CDR2 is LQKENI in the germline V gene. The ends lost 1 base at V and 3 bases at J; junction bases unmatched: 14. This CDR3 is built from 18 residues. DNA of the CDR3: TGTGCCAGCTCACCACGGGGCCGTCTGGGACAGGCATTCTACGAGCAGTACTTC. It yields the protein CASSPRGRLGQAFYEQYF.

The rearrangement links TRBV27 to TRBJ2-1; TRBD2 matches 14 bases. J was trimmed by 14 bases and V by 6 bases; bases with no gene match: 15. The CDR3 is 16 amino acids. CDR1 and CDR2 (germline): MNHEY, SMNVEV (reference sequence). For the CDR3, the DNA is TGTGCCAGCAGCTCACTGGGGACTAGCGGGAGTAAGAGGGAGTTCTTC. Its protein is CASSSLGTSGSKREFF.

This clone was observed once. V and J are TRBV5-6 and TRBJ1-6; tentatively, D is TRBD1 (5 bases). The CDR3 sequence is 16 residues long. From germline, CDR1 is SGHDT and CDR2 YYEEEE. Between the trimmed V and J ends, which lost 0 bases and 8 bases, there was a span of 15 bases. DNA for the CDR3: TGTGCCAGCAGCTTGGTTTCAGGGAGGATTGATTCACCCCTCCACTTT. Translated: CASSLVSGRIDSPLHF.

This clone has a single count. This chain joins TRBV3-1 (or the pseudogene TRBV3-2) and TRBJ2-3, with 7 nucleotides matching TRBD2. The germline CDR1 and CDR2 sequences are LGHDT and YNNKEL (reference sequence). The CDR3 is 15 residues long. Losses at the gene ends were 2 bases for V and 0 bases for J; bases not matched to a gene: 2. This CDR3 reads CASSQTRGSTDTQYF. The CDR3 nucleotides are TGTGCCAGCAGCCAAACGCGGGGGAGCACAGATACGCAGTATTTT.

The V gene is TRBV3-1 (or the pseudogene TRBV3-2), the J gene TRBJ2-5, with 8 positions matching TRBD1. Germline V lookup: CDR1 LGHDT, CDR2 YNNKEL (reference sequence). The CDR3 contains 15 residues. Trimming at V came to 1 base and at J to 5 bases, leaving 6 bases not matched to a gene. CDR3 sequence reads: CASSQGSDRAETQYF. Written as DNA, the CDR3 is TGTGCCAGCAGCCAAGGTTCGGACAGGGCCGAGACCCAGTACTTC.

The J gene is TRBJ2-7, the V gene TRBV5-1; D might be TRBD1 (6 bases). With 5 bases removed from V and 3 bases from J, the gap between germline ends came to 18 bases. This CDR3 has 15 residues. Germline CDR1 SGHRS, CDR2 YFSETQ. The CDR3 nucleotides are TGCGCCAGCAGGGGAAATGACAGGACATTCTACGAGCAGTACTTC. Its translation is CASRGNDRTFYEQYF.

DNA of the CDR3: TGTGCCAGCAGGCCGGTAGGGGCTCAAAATGAAAAACTGTTTTTT. Amino acids: CASRPVGAQNEKLFF. The V call is TRBV2, the J call TRBJ1-4; tentatively, D is TRBD1 (5 bases). V lost 6 bases, J lost 5 bases, and 16 bases lay in between. This CDR3 region has 15 residues. Per germline, CDR1 SNHLY and CDR2 FYNNEI.

This chain connects TRBV21-1 to TRBJ1-1; TRBD1, as called in the table, went unchecked against the DNA. TRBV21-1 is a documented pseudogene. The CDR3 totals 13 residues. Here the CDR3 DNA reads TGTGCCAGCAGCACCCACAACCCCCTTGAAGCTTTCTTT. This translates into CASSTHNPLEAFF.

V and J are TRBV7-6 and TRBJ2-3; perhaps TRBD1 as D (6 bases). V gave up 5 bases and J gave up 2 bases, with 14 bases separating them. CDR3 size: 15 residues. Germline values: CDR1 SGHVS, CDR2 FNYEAQ. The CDR3 loop reads CASSLIRGNTDTQYF. DNA of the CDR3: TGTGCCAGCAGCCTGATCAGGGGTAACACAGATACGCAGTATTTT.